This T cell receptor (beta chain) was sequenced in a study of shared clonotypes between healthy human individuals. Study-wide background: A couple of female and a few male donors aged 18 to 49 were enrolled.

General study results and limits: Among donors, clonotype sharing was expected to be affected by sequencing depth. Sampling used blood alone; tissue repertoires probably differ.

A word on this clone: Its antigen is not identified.

Libraries were prepared by immunoSEQ multiplex PCR; TCRdb keeps only in-frame clonotypes and omits some of them. The sample has some 1 million clones; approximately 72% are singletons. With 6 bases removed from V and 6 bases from J, the gap between germline ends came to 18 bases. Germline assignment: CDR1 SQVTM and CDR2 ANQGSEA. The CDR3 is 13 amino acids. The chain has TRBV29-1 and TRBJ2-7; D possibly corresponds to TRBD1 (6 bases). This TCR was sampled from a man younger than 35 in good health. The sequenced sample was memory CD4+ T cells sorted from blood. The sample's subset: CD45RA-negative fraction. CDR3 DNA sequence: TGCAGCGTGGTTCGCTTACAGGGCGTCGAGCAGTACTTC. Encoded protein: CSVVRLQGVEQYF.